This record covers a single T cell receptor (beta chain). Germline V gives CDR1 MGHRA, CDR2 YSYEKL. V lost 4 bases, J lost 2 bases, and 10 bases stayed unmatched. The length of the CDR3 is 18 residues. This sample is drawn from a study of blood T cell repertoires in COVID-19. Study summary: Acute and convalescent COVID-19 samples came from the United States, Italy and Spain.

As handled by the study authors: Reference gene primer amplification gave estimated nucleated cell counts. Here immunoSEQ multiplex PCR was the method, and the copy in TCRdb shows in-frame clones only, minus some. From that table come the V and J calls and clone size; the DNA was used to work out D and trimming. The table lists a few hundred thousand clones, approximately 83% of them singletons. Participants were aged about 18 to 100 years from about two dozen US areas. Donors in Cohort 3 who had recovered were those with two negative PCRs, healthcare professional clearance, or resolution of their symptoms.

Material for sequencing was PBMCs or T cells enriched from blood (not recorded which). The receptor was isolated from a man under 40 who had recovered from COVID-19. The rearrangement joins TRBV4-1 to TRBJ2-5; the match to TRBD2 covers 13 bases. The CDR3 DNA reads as TGCGCCAGCAGCCGCGGGACTAGCGGGGACCCGCAACAAGAGACCCAGTACTTC. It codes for CASSRGTSGDPQQETQYF.